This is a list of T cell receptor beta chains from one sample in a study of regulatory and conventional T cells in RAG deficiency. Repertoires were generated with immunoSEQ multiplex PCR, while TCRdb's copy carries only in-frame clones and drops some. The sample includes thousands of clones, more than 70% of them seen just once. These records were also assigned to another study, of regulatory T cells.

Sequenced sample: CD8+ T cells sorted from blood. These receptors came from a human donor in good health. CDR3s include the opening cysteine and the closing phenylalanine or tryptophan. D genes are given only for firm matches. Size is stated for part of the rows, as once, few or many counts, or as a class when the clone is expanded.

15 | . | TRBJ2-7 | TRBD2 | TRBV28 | TGTGCCAGCAGTTTAGAGGGTAGCGGGAGCTACGAGCAGTACTTC | CASSLEGSGSYEQYF
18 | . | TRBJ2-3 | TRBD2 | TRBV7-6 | TGTGCCAGCAGCTCCCCGGGACTAGCCGACTTTAGCACAGATACGCAGTATTTT | CASSSPGLADFSTDTQYF
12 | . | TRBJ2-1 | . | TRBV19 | TGTGCCAGTAGTATCCCGGCGGGTGAGCAGTTCTTC | CASSIPAGEQFF
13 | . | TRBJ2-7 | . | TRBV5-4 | TGTGCCAGCAGCTTCGGGACCCACTACGAGCAGTACTTC | CASSFGTHYEQYF
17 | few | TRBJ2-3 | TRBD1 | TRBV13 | TGTGCCAGCATTGGGCTCTTGACCGGGACAGGGAAGGATACGCAGTATTTT | CASIGLLTGTGKDTQYF
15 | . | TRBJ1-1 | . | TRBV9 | TGTGCCAGCAGCGTAGCGGCCGGGAAGGGCACTGAAGCTTTCTTT | CASSVAAGKGTEAFF
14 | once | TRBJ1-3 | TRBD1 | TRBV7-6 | TGTGCCAGCAGCTCAGGACAGGGAGGAAACACCATATATTTT | CASSSGQGGNTIYF
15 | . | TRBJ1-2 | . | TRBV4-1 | TGCGCCAGCAGCCAAGATACAGGGTTTAACTATGGCTACACCTTC | CASSQDTGFNYGYTF
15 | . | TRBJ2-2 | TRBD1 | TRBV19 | TGTGCCACCAGGAGAGGGACAGGGTTAACCGGGGAGCTGTTTTTT | CATRRGTGLTGELFF
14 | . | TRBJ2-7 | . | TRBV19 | TGTGCCAGTAGTCCCCAGGGCAGGGTCCACGAGCAGTACTTC | CASSPQGRVHEQYF
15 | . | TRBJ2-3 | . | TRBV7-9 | TGTGCCAGCAGGGGAAACAGGGCCGACGGAGATACGCAGTATTTT | CASRGNRADGDTQYF
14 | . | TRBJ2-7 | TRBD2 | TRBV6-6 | TGTGCCAGCAGCTTAGCGGGAGTGTTGGGCGAGCAGTACTTC | CASSLAGVLGEQYF
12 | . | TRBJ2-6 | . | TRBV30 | TGTGCCTGGGACGAAGGGGCCAACGTCCTGACTTTC | CAWDEGANVLTF
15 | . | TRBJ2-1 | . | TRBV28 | TGTGCCAGCAGCTCTGGTTTCGGAAGGAGGAATGAGCAGTTCTTC | CASSSGFGRRNEQFF
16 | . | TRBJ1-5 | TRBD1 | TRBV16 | TGTGCCAGCAGCCAACCGGGACAGAGGGGCAATCAGCCCCAGCATTTT | CASSQPGQRGNQPQHF
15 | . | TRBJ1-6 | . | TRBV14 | TGTGCCAGCAGCCAAGATACATGGACTAATTCACCCCTCCACTTT | CASSQDTWTNSPLHF
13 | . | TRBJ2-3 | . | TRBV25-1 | TGTGCCAGCAGTCACCGGGGCGCAGATACGCAGTATTTT | CASSHRGADTQYF
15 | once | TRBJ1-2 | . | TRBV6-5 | TGTGCCAGCACCAAATGGAGGGGAGAAACTCATGGCTACACCTTC | CASTKWRGETHGYTF
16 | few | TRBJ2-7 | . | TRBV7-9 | TGTGCCAGCAGCGGGAGGGGGACCAGCTTTTCCTACGAGCAGTACTTC | CASSGRGTSFSYEQYF
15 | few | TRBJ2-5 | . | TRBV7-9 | TGTGCCAGCAGCTTAGAACTGGGGTACCAAGAGACCCAGTACTTC | CASSLELGYQETQYF
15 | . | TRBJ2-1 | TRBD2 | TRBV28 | TGTGCCAGCAGGCCGTTAGCGGGAGGCTACAATGAGCAGTTCTTC | CASRPLAGGYNEQFF
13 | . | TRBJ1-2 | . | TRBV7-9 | TGTGCCAGCAGCGCGTTAGTTTTCTATGGCTACACCTTC | CASSALVFYGYTF
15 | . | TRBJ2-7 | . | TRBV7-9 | TGTGCCAGCAGCCCCCCCTCGATGGGTTTCGACGAGCAGTACTTC | CASSPPSMGFDEQYF
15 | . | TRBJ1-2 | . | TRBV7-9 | TGTGCCAGCAGCTTAGAAGGGGGTGTTTCATATGGCTACACCTTC | CASSLEGGVSYGYTF
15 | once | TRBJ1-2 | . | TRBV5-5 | TGTGCCAGCAGCATGGGACGGGAAACGGTTTATGGCTACACCTTC | CASSMGRETVYGYTF
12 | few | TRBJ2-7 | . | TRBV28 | TGTGCCAGCAGTACTGGGGAGTACGAGCAGTACTTC | CASSTGEYEQYF
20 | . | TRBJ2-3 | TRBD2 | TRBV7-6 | TGTGCCAGCAGCTTACTAGGACTAGCGGGAGTTATCAGTAGCACAGATACGCAGTATTTT | CASSLLGLAGVISSTDTQYF
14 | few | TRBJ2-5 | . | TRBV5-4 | TGTGCCAGCAGCTTAGGAGGGGGACTACAGACCCAGTACTTC | CASSLGGGLQTQYF
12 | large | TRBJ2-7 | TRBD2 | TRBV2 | TGTGCCAGCGGGACTAGACTCAACGAGCAGTACTTC | CASGTRLNEQYF
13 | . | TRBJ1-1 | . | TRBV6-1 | TGTGCCAGCAGTGAACTGGTGCAGGGTGAAGCTTTCTTT | CASSELVQGEAFF
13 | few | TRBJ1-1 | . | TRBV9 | TGTGCCAGCAGCGTAGGGGCCACTCATGAAGCTTTCTTT | CASSVGATHEAFF
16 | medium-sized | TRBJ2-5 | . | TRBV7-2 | TGTGCCAGCAGCAAAAGGGGGGGAGGGACGTTCGAGACCCAGTACTTC | CASSKRGGGTFETQYF
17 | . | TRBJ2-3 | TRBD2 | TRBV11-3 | TGTGCCAGCAGCTTGGGACTAGCGGGAGCCATCACAGATACGCAGTATTTT | CASSLGLAGAITDTQYF
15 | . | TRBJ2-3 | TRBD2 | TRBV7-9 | TGTGCCAGCAGCCAGCGGGGGGAACGCACAGATACGCAGTATTTT | CASSQRGERTDTQYF
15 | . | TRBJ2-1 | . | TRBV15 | TGTGCCACCAGACGATCAACTAGTCCCTACAATGAGCAGTTCTTC | CATRRSTSPYNEQFF
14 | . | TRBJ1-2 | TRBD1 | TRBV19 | TGTGCCAGTAGTATAGGACAGGGGGCGGATGGCTACACCTTC | CASSIGQGADGYTF